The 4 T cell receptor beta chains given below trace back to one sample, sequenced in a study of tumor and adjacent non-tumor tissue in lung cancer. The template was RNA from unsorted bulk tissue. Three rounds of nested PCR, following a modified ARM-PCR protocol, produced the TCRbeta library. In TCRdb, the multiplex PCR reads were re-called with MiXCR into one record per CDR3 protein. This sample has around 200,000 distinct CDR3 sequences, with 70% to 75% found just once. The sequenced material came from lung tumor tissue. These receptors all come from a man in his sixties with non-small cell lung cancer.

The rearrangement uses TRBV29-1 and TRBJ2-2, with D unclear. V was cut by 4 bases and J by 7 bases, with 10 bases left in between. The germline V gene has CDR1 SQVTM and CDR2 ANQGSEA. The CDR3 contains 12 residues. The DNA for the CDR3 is TGCAGCGTTGGACGACATTTCGGGGAGCTGTTTTTT. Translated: CSVGRHFGELFF.

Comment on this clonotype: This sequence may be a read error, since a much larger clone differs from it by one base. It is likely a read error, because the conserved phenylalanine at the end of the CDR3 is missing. The CDR3: CSARDGLASSHEQYL. CDR3 nucleotide sequence: TGCAGTGCTAGAGATGGTCTAGCGTCCTCCCACGAGCAGTACCTC. The V gene is TRBV20-1, the J gene TRBJ2-7, with D tentatively TRBD2 (6 bases). Germline loops: CDR1 DFQATT, CDR2 SNEGSKA (reference sequence). This CDR3 has 15 amino acids.

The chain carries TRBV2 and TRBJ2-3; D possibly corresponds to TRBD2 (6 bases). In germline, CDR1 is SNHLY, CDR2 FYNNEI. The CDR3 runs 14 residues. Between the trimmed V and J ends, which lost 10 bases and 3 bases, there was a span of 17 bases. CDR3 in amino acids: CATLEGGSTDTQYF. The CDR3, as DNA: TGTGCCACCCTGGAAGGAGGGTCAACAGATACGCAGTATTTT.

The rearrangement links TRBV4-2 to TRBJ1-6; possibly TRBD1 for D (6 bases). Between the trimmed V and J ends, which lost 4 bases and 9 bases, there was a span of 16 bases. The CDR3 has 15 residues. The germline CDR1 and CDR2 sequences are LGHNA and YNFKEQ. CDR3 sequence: CASSREGGGGSPLHF. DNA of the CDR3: TGTGCCAGCAGCCGAGAAGGGGGGGGTGGTTCACCCCTCCACTTT.